This TCR beta chain appears in the sequencing data of a study of blood T cell repertoires in COVID-19. Overall study context: From the United States, Italy and Spain came samples of acute and convalescent COVID-19.

This clone was recorded once. Sequenced by immunoSEQ multiplex PCR; TCRdb stores in-frame clones only, minus some. This table has a few hundred thousand clones, approximately 85% appearing once. Germline trimming cut 3 bases from V and 5 bases from J; bases unmatched to any gene: 13. Germline V gene sequence: CDR1 DFQATT, CDR2 SNEGSKA (reference sequence). The CDR3 loop spans 16 amino acids. The receptor's source is a man in his thirties or forties who had recovered from COVID-19. This chain joins TRBV20-1 and TRBJ2-7; 10 bases agree with TRBD2. The material sequenced was PBMCs or T cells enriched from blood (not recorded which). CDR3 sequence reads: CSASSSGGPVLDEQYF. The CDR3 nucleotides read TGCAGTGCTAGTAGTAGCGGGGGGCCCGTCCTAGACGAGCAGTACTTC.